The 5 T cell receptor beta chains below all came from one sample that was sequenced in a study of blood T cell repertoires in COVID-19. TCRdb's copy holds only in-frame clones and misses some; the assay was immunoSEQ multiplex PCR. Of roughly 120,000 clones listed, 90% were seen once; the top ten hold 1.1%. Source material: peripheral blood. These receptors all come from a human donor in a cohort sampled during active COVID-19.

This chain uses TRBV12-3 or TRBV12-4 with TRBJ1-2; 10 nucleotides match TRBD1. The CDR3 runs to 13 residues. J was trimmed by 7 bases and V by 1 base; bases with no gene match: 0. CDR3 residues: CASSLGTGGGYTF. The CDR3 DNA reads TGTGCCAGCAGTTTAGGGACAGGGGGTGGCTACACCTTC.

The rearrangement uses TRBV27 and TRBJ2-2; 9 bases map to TRBD2. Germline lookup yields CDR1 MNHEY and CDR2 SMNVEV (reference sequence). J lost 7 bases, V lost 5 bases, and 11 bases had no gene match. The CDR3 totals 16 residues. CDR3 amino acids: CASSPGTSRLFGELFF. The CDR3 DNA sequence: TGTGCCAGCAGTCCCGGGACTAGCCGATTATTCGGGGAGCTGTTTTTT.

The chain is built from TRBV10-3 and TRBJ2-1; TRBD2 matches at 11 bases. V lost 8 bases to trimming and J lost 3 bases; unmatched junction nucleotides: 12. The CDR3 runs 17 residues. Looked up from germline, CDR1 is ENHRY and CDR2 is SYGVKD. CDR3 loop: CAIAGPSGRSGYNEQFF. The CDR3 bases are TGTGCCATCGCAGGGCCTAGCGGGAGGTCAGGCTACAATGAGCAGTTCTTC.

A single count supports this clone. The CDR3 DNA sequence: TGTGCCCAAAAGCAGGGGAGCTCCTACAATGAGCAGTTCTTC. Translated, it gives CAQKQGSSYNEQFF. V is TRBV2 and J is TRBJ2-1; possibly TRBD1 for D (6 bases). Germline-derived CDR1 and CDR2 are SNHLY and FYNNEI. The CDR3 covers 14 residues. V was cut by 11 bases and J by 0 bases, with 14 bases left in between.

J is TRBJ2-4 and V is TRBV24-1; no reliable D call. Trimming took 4 bases from V and 2 from J, leaving 5 bases between them. The CDR3 consists of 13 residues. The germline gives CDR1 KGHDR, CDR2 SFDVKD. The CDR3 reads CATSEQTKNIQYF. Written as DNA, the CDR3 is TGTGCCACCAGTGAACAGACCAAAAACATTCAGTACTTC.